This TCR beta chain was profiled in a study of blood T cell repertoires in COVID-19. Measured with immunoSEQ multiplex PCR; TCRdb has only the in-frame clones, and not every one. The table shows 70,000 to 95,000 clones, with roughly 92% occurring only once. Germline CDR1 and CDR2: LNHDA and SQIVND (reference sequence). CDR3 length: 15 amino acids. Between the trimmed V and J ends, which lost 7 bases and 3 bases, there was a span of 15 bases. The rearrangement joins TRBV19 to TRBJ2-2; a weak D match, TRBD2 (6 bases). The sequenced sample was peripheral blood. This clonotype originated in a man in his fifties or sixties with COVID-19, enrolled during active disease. The CDR3 region is CASIRTRDYTGELFF. The CDR3 nucleotides read TGTGCCAGTATCCGGACGCGGGACTACACCGGGGAGCTGTTTTTT.